One sample yielded the 16 T cell receptor beta chains listed below, sequenced in a study of early stage breast cancer tumors. Only in-frame clones appear in the TCRdb table, and some are missing; sequencing was by immunoSEQ multiplex PCR. The data show approximately 70,000 clones, less than 90% seen once. Sequencing was done on a sample of blood. Source of these receptors: a person aged 40 to 49 with breast cancer.

J is TRBJ2-7 and V is TRBV28; weak D call: TRBD2 (5 bases). V gave up 1 base and J gave up 6 bases, with 13 bases separating them. This CDR3 spans 14 amino acids. The V gene's germline CDR1 is MDHEN and CDR2 SYDVKM. The CDR3 sequence: CASSLFGGFGEQYF. The CDR3 bases are TGTGCCAGCAGTTTATTTGGAGGTTTCGGCGAGCAGTACTTC.

This rearrangement joins TRBV6-5 to TRBJ2-7, with TRBD2 matching 11 bases. V shed 6 bases and J 2 bases; nucleotides not matched to a gene: 6. The CDR3 is 15 residues long. Germline V gene lookup returns CDR1 MNHEY and CDR2 SVGAGI. In nucleotides, the CDR3 is TGTGCCAGCAGCCGCGGGACTAGCGGACCCTACGAGCAGTACTTC. The encoded protein is CASSRGTSGPYEQYF.

This clone has more than one count but fewer than ten. This chain uses TRBV28 with TRBJ1-1, with 8 bases fitting TRBD1. The trim removed 8 bases at V and 1 base at J, leaving 6 bases unmatched. This CDR3 has 14 amino acids. The germline CDR1 and CDR2 sequences are MDHEN and SYDVKM. The CDR3 sequence is CASGDRQGNTEAFF. CDR3 DNA sequence: TGTGCCAGCGGGGACAGGCAAGGGAACACTGAAGCTTTCTTT.

The chain carries TRBV18 and TRBJ2-2; D possibly matches TRBD1 or TRBD2 (5 bases each). The CDR3 totals 19 residues. Germline lookup yields CDR1 KGHSH and CDR2 LQKENI. Between the trimmed V and J ends, which lost 6 bases and 1 base, there was a span of 24 bases. CDR3: CASSTERKGRKLNTGELFF. Here the CDR3 DNA reads TGTGCCAGCTCTACGGAGCGAAAGGGACGGAAATTGAACACCGGGGAGCTGTTTTTT.

This chain connects TRBV5-1 to TRBJ1-4; the D is unclear. This CDR3 is built from 15 residues. Trimming shortened V by 3 bases and J by 1 base, and 10 bases separated the two germline ends. Germline V lookup: CDR1 SGHRS, CDR2 YFSETQ. The CDR3 nucleotides read TGCGCCAGCAGCTCAAGGGAGGGAACTAATGAAAAACTGTTTTTT. Amino acid sequence: CASSSREGTNEKLFF.

A word on this clone: The sample contains more than one DNA sequence encoding this CDR3. The CDR3, as DNA: TGTGCCAGCAGTTCACAGGGGTATGGCTACACCTTC. Amino acids: CASSSQGYGYTF. The V gene is TRBV28, the J gene TRBJ1-2, with TRBD1 matching 7 bases. The germline V gene encodes CDR1 MDHEN and CDR2 SYDVKM. This CDR3 comprises 12 residues. Trimming at V came to 4 bases and at J to 5 bases, leaving 1 base not matched to a gene.

V gene TRBV19 combines with J gene TRBJ1-5, with TRBD1 as a possible D gene (6 bases). The CDR3 totals 14 residues. The ends were cut back, 4 bases at V and 3 bases at J, with 10 bases in the middle. In germline, CDR1 is LNHDA, CDR2 SQIVND (reference sequence). The CDR3 sequence: CASSSGQNNQPQHF. The CDR3 DNA follows: TGTGCCAGTAGTAGCGGACAGAACAATCAGCCCCAGCATTTT.

This clone was found a few times. This rearrangement joins TRBV25-1 to TRBJ1-2, with 10 bases aligning to TRBD1. J lost 2 bases, V lost 6 bases, and 3 bases had no gene match. The CDR3 consists of 14 residues. The germline V gene encodes CDR1 MGHDK and CDR2 SYGVNS. Here the CDR3 DNA reads TGTGCCAGCAGGGGGACAGGGGTCAACTATGGCTACACCTTC. Translating gives CASRGTGVNYGYTF.

The chain uses TRBV7-2 and TRBJ2-7; D possibly corresponds to TRBD2 (6 bases). Germline loops: CDR1 SGHTA, CDR2 FQGNSA. The CDR3 spans 15 residues. Trimming removed 1 base at V and 5 bases at J, with 15 bases between. CDR3 sequence: CASSLEGGRFNEQYF. CDR3 sequence (DNA): TGTGCCAGCAGCTTAGAAGGTGGGAGGTTCAACGAGCAGTACTTC.

This clone was recorded only once. The V call is TRBV5-1, the J call TRBJ2-7; 8 positions match TRBD1. The CDR3 is made up of 17 amino acids. V shed 0 bases, J shed 3 bases, and the junction held 11 bases outside the gene matches. Germline assignment: CDR1 SGHRS and CDR2 YFSETQ. Here the CDR3 reads CASSLGTGQAPNYEQYF. The CDR3 DNA reads as TGCGCCAGCAGCTTGGGTACGGGACAGGCCCCTAACTACGAGCAGTACTTC.

The CDR3 region has the DNA TGTGCCAGCAGCCATCTCGAGTCCTACAATGAGCAGTTCTTC. Amino acid sequence: CASSHLESYNEQFF. The rearrangement uses TRBV4-2 and TRBJ2-1; D is unclear. Looked up from germline, CDR1 is LGHNA and CDR2 is YNFKEQ. V was pared by 3 bases and J by 1 base, with 7 bases between. The CDR3 covers 14 residues.

This chain connects TRBV5-1 to TRBJ2-5; D is uncertain. The CDR3 length is 12 residues. V was pared by 0 bases and J by 3 bases, with 3 bases between. Germline V CDR1 and CDR2: SGHRS, YFSETQ. CDR3 loop: CASSLVEETQYF. The CDR3 coding sequence is TGCGCCAGCAGCTTGGTAGAAGAGACCCAGTACTTC. Supplemented by reference TRBV5-1 and TRBJ2-5, the full variable domain reads KAGVTQTPRYLIKTRGQQVTLSCSPISGHRSVSWYQQTPGQGLQFLFEYFSETQRNKGNFPGRFSGRQFSNSRSEMNVSTLELGDSALYLCASSLVEETQYFGPGTRLLVL.

This rearrangement joins TRBV7-8 to TRBJ2-3; possible D gene TRBD2, 6 bases. This CDR3 contains 14 residues. V was cut by 7 bases and J by 3 bases, with 14 bases left in between. Germline V gene lookup returns CDR1 SGHVS and CDR2 FQNEAQ. The CDR3 region is CASTRGGVTDTQYF. CDR3 DNA sequence: TGTGCCAGCACGAGGGGAGGTGTGACAGATACGCAGTATTTT.

The chain is built from TRBV28 and TRBJ1-1; D is possibly TRBD1 (6 bases). The CDR3 has 15 amino acids. V shed 4 bases and J shed 2 bases, with 14 bases lying between them. CDR1 MDHEN and CDR2 SYDVKM come from the germline V gene. In DNA, the CDR3 is TGTGCCAGCAGTTCCCTCAGGGGTACAAACACTGAAGCTTTCTTT. Encoded protein: CASSSLRGTNTEAFF.

V is TRBV7-9 and J is TRBJ2-1; 8 nucleotides align to TRBD2. This CDR3 has 14 residues. The junction had 14 bases not matched to a gene; V was cut back by 11 bases and J by 8 bases. Germline values: CDR1 SEHNR, CDR2 FQNEAQ (reference sequence). DNA of the CDR3: TGTGCCGGGGGTTCCGGGAGGGTTAGGGATGAGCAGTTCTTC. Protein sequence: CAGGSGRVRDEQFF.

The count of this clone is one. This rearrangement joins TRBV7-3 to TRBJ2-1; 12 nucleotides match TRBD2. CDR1 is SGHTA and CDR2 is FQGTGA in the germline V gene. V shed 2 bases, J shed 8 bases, and the junction held 13 bases outside the gene matches. The length of the CDR3 is 18 residues. CDR3 loop: CASSLALAGGLGSHEQFF. DNA of the CDR3: TGTGCCAGCAGCTTAGCGCTAGCGGGAGGGCTTGGATCACATGAGCAGTTCTTC.